The 14 T cell receptor beta chains reported below all come from one sample, sequenced in a study of breast tumors, draining lymph nodes, adjacent tissues. Breast cancer patients provided tissue from their axillary draining lymph nodes. TCRdb analysed the multiplex PCR reads with MiXCR anew, one entry per CDR3 protein. The sample lists 150,000 or so distinct CDR3 sequences; around 33% were seen once. The specimen sequenced was axillary lymph node tissue. Source of these receptors: a female donor with breast cancer. Some clones in this sample may be carry-over from other donors' samples.

This clonotype has a handful of counts. This chain uses TRBV6-6 with TRBJ2-1; possibly TRBD2 for D (5 bases). V lost 6 bases and J 6 bases, leaving 15 bases between the germline ends. This CDR3 has 14 amino acids. The V gene's germline CDR1 is MNHNY and CDR2 SVGAGI (reference sequence). The CDR3 here is CASSPRRGSNEQFF. The CDR3 coding sequence is TGTGCCAGCAGCCCTCGCCGAGGGAGCAATGAGCAGTTCTTC.

In its sample, this clonotype was seen many times. The chain links TRBV7-8 to TRBJ2-3; 8 bases fit TRBD2. The CDR3 consists of 17 residues. The junction had 6 bases not matched to a gene; V was cut back by 1 base and J by 0 bases. The V gene's germline CDR1 is SGHVS and CDR2 FQNEAQ. In nucleotides, the CDR3 is TGTGCCAGCAGCTTAGTTAGAATAGCGGGGAGCACAGATACGCAGTATTTT. It yields the protein CASSLVRIAGSTDTQYF.

The rearrangement links TRBV6-2 or TRBV6-3 to TRBJ1-2; maybe TRBD1 (5 bases). The CDR3 has 13 residues. The V end was cut by 5 bases, the J end by 4 bases, with 11 bases between. CDR1 is MNHEY, CDR2 SVGEGT, per germline. CDR3 nucleotide sequence: TGTGCCAGCAGTCCGCCTCAGGGCTATGGCTACACCTTC. Residues: CASSPPQGYGYTF.

On this clonotype: Because it lacks the conserved phenylalanine or tryptophan at the end, this CDR3 is likely a read error. The DNA is omitted, as the CDR3 cannot be located on it reliably, and the CDR3 follows TCRdb's listing. This chain joins TRBV7-6 and TRBJ2-5; the D segment call TRBD1 is taken from the table without a DNA check. Germline loops: CDR1 SGHVS, CDR2 FNYEAQ. The CDR3 is made up of 16 amino acids, end residues included. CDR3 residues: CASSPLEGNYGYTFGS.

The chain joins TRBV5-6 to TRBJ1-6, with TRBD1 matching over 7 bases. Germline V gene sequence: CDR1 SGHDT, CDR2 YYEEEE. The CDR3 is 16 residues long. Trimming at V came to 0 bases and at J to 9 bases, leaving 9 bases not matched to a gene. The chain's CDR3 is CASSLESRAGGSPLHF. The DNA for the CDR3 is TGTGCCAGCAGCTTGGAGTCCCGGGCAGGGGGTTCACCCCTCCACTTT.

The V and J genes are TRBV7-9 and TRBJ2-7; D is uncertain. The CDR3 is made up of 11 amino acids. CDR1 and CDR2 from the germline V gene are SEHNR and FQNEAQ (reference sequence). Deletions cut 8 bases from V and 6 bases from J, with 11 bases between. CDR3: CASGRGLEQYF. The CDR3 coding sequence is TGTGCCAGCGGGCGTGGCCTCGAGCAGTACTTC.

This clonotype was recorded a few times. V usage is TRBV27 and J usage is TRBJ1-2, with 10 bases fitting TRBD1. Per germline, CDR1 MNHEY and CDR2 SMNVEV (reference sequence). The trim removed 3 bases at V and 8 bases at J, leaving 12 bases unmatched. The CDR3 has 16 residues. The CDR3 loop is CASSLSGQGVGQGYTF. In nucleotides, the CDR3 is TGTGCCAGCAGTTTGTCCGGACAGGGGGTTGGCCAAGGCTACACCTTC.

Concerning this clonotype: Just one base apart from a much larger clone, this may be a read error. This chain uses TRBV27 with TRBJ1-4; D perhaps matches TRBD1 (6 bases). The CDR3 consists of 14 residues. CDR1 MNHEY and CDR2 SMNVEV come from the germline V gene (reference sequence). As DNA, the CDR3 is TGTTCCAGCAGTCTGACCACAGGGAATGAAAAACTGTTTTTT. It translates to CSSSLTTGNEKLFF.

This clonotype was seen repeatedly, ten times or more. The genes are TRBV20-1 and TRBJ1-6, with 10 bases aligning to TRBD1. Germline V CDR1 and CDR2: DFQATT, SNEGSKA (reference sequence). This CDR3 has 13 residues. Losses at the gene ends were 5 bases for V and 6 bases for J; bases not matched to a gene: 1. The CDR3 coding sequence is TGCAGTGCTCGGACAGGGGGTAATTCACCCCTCCACTTT. As protein: CSARTGGNSPLHF.

In regard to this clonotype: One base away lies a much larger clone, so this may be a sequencing read error. The rearrangement links TRBV29-1 to TRBJ1-1; tentative D call: TRBD1 (6 bases). CDR3 length equals 13 residues. The germline V gene has CDR1 SQVTM and CDR2 ANQGSEA. The CDR3 protein is CNVGGGRRTEAFF. The CDR3 DNA sequence: TGCAACGTTGGAGGGGGGAGGAGGACTGAAGCTTTCTTT.

The chain employs TRBV30 and TRBJ1-6; D call uncertain. CDR3 size: 15 residues. V was pared by 0 bases and J by 7 bases, with 13 bases between. CDR1 and CDR2 from the germline V gene are GTSNPN and SVGIG (reference sequence). CDR3 residues: CAWSVAGAGNSPLHF. DNA for the CDR3: TGTGCCTGGAGTGTAGCAGGCGCTGGGAATTCACCCCTCCACTTT.

This clonotype was seen only a few times. Possible read error: a much larger clone is one base away. The chain uses TRBV20-1 and TRBJ2-1, with 9 bases fitting TRBD1. This CDR3 comprises 15 residues. Germline loops: CDR1 DFQATT, CDR2 SNEGSKA (reference sequence). The trim removed 2 bases at V and 7 bases at J, leaving 9 bases unmatched. CDR3 DNA sequence: TGCAGTGCTAGAAGGCGGGACAGGGCGGCTAATGAGCAGTTCTTC. It translates to CSARRRDRAANEQFF.

A word on this clonotype: This likely comes from a read error, as the CDR3 has no conserved phenylalanine or tryptophan at its end. No DNA is shown, since the ends of the CDR3 on it are uncertain; the CDR3 is the one TCRdb lists. The rearrangement joins TRBV20-1 to TRBJ2-7; the DNA was not used to check the table's D call, TRBD2. The germline V gene has CDR1 DFQATT and CDR2 SNEGSKA (reference sequence). A total of 11 residues make up the CDR3, ends included. This CDR3 is CSAAGDGEQSL.

This clonotype was seen many times. The chain carries TRBV27 and TRBJ2-3, with TRBD2 matching 8 bases. Trimming at V came to 0 bases and at J to 3 bases, leaving 17 bases not matched to a gene. The CDR3 length is 20 residues. Germline lookup yields CDR1 MNHEY and CDR2 SMNVEV (reference sequence). The CDR3 loop is CASSLSGGEGGRPLTDTQYF. The CDR3 DNA reads TGTGCCAGCAGTTTATCTGGGGGGGAAGGCGGGAGGCCCCTTACAGATACGCAGTATTTT.